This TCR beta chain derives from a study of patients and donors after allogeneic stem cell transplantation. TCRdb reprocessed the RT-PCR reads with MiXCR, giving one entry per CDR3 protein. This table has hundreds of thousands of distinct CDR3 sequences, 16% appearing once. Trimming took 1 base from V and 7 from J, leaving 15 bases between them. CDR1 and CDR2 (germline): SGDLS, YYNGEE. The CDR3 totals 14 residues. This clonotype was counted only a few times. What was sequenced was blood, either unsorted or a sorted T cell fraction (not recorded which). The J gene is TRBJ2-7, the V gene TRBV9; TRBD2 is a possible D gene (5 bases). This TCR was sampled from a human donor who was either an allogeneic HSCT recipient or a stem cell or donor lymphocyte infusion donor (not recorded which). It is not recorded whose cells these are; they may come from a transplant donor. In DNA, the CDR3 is TGTGCCAGCAGCGTATTCGACTCCCCGGGGGAGCAGTACTTC. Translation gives CASSVFDSPGEQYF.